The next 11 T cell receptor beta chains were all read from a single sample in a study of control samples from healthy donors and cancer patients. TCRdb keeps only in-frame clones here, not all; method: immunoSEQ multiplex PCR. The data hold hundreds of thousands of clones, with about 93% observed a single time. Sample: PBMCs. These receptors came from a man aged 40-50 years with head and neck cancer.

The count of this clone is one. V gene TRBV5-8 combines with J gene TRBJ2-1; no firm D call. V lost 4 bases, J lost 0 bases, and 17 bases lay in between. The CDR3 covers 17 residues. Germline V gives CDR1 SGHTS, CDR2 YDEGEE. CDR3 amino acids: CASSQALAFGSYNEQFF. The CDR3 DNA reads as TGTGCCAGCAGCCAGGCCTTGGCGTTCGGCTCCTACAATGAGCAGTTCTTC.

V usage is TRBV2 and J usage is TRBJ1-5, with TRBD1 as a possible D gene (5 bases). CDR1 and CDR2 (germline): SNHLY, FYNNEI. With 3 bases removed from V and 3 bases from J, the gap between germline ends came to 9 bases. There are 14 residues in the CDR3. CDR3 bases: TGTGCCAGCAGTGAGCGGGGCCACAATCAGCCCCAGCATTTT. Its translation is CASSERGHNQPQHF. The entire variable domain, with the rest obtained from reference TRBV2 and TRBJ1-5, is as follows: EPEVTQTPSHQVTQMGQEVILRCVPISNHLYFYWYRQILGQKVEFLVSFYNNEISEKSEIFDDQFSVERPDGSNFTLKIRSTKLEDSAMYFCASSERGHNQPQHFGDGTRLSIL.

The rearrangement links TRBV19 to TRBJ2-6, with D possibly TRBD1 on 6 matching bases. There are 17 residues in the CDR3. Trimming took off 5 bases at V and 5 bases at J, with 19 bases between the two ends. Germline V gene data show CDR1 as LNHDA and CDR2 as SQIVND (reference sequence). CDR3 sequence reads: CASSSTRGLTWANVLTF. The DNA of the CDR3 is TGTGCCAGTAGTTCAACCAGGGGTCTTACCTGGGCCAACGTCCTGACTTTC.

Worth noting for this clone: The junction differs from germline at one of its ends, possibly a read error. The chain joins TRBV27 to TRBJ1-2; 9 bases match TRBD1. CDR1 is MNHEY, CDR2 SMNVEV, per germline (reference sequence). This CDR3 contains 14 residues. The CDR3 region has the DNA TGTGCCAGCAGCTCCGGGACAGGGAACTTTGGCTACACCTTC. It encodes CASSSGTGNFGYTF.

This rearrangement joins TRBV7-3 to TRBJ1-2; a weak D match, TRBD1 (5 bases). The CDR3 contains 14 residues. Between the trimmed V and J ends, which lost 1 base and 4 bases, there was a span of 10 bases. CDR1 SGHTA and CDR2 FQGTGA come from the germline V gene. CDR3 DNA: TGTGCCAGCAGCTTAATGCAGGGTCCCTATGGCTACACCTTC. Translated: CASSLMQGPYGYTF. Combining the CDR3 with reference TRBV7-3 and TRBJ1-2 gives the whole variable domain GAGVSQTPSNKVTEKGKYVELRCDPISGHTALYWYRQSLGQGPEFLIYFQGTGAADDSGLPNDRFFAVRPEGSVSTLKIQRTERGDSAVYLCASSLMQGPYGYTFGSGTRLTVV.

The chain combines TRBV5-1 with TRBJ2-6, with unresolved D. The V gene's germline CDR1 is SGHRS and CDR2 YFSETQ. The CDR3 is 16 residues long. Trimming took off 3 bases at V and 0 bases at J, with 10 bases between the two ends. The CDR3 reads CASSSQPSSGANVLTF. Here the CDR3 DNA reads TGCGCCAGCAGCTCCCAGCCCTCCTCTGGGGCCAACGTCCTGACTTTC. Full variable domain (outside the CDR3, taken from reference TRBV5-1 and TRBJ2-6): KAGVTQTPRYLIKTRGQQVTLSCSPISGHRSVSWYQQTPGQGLQFLFEYFSETQRNKGNFPGRFSGRQFSNSRSEMNVSTLELGDSALYLCASSSQPSSGANVLTFGAGSRLTVL.

The chain joins TRBV19 to TRBJ1-5, with 7 bases lining up with TRBD1. The CDR3 has 17 residues. Germline values: CDR1 LNHDA, CDR2 SQIVND (reference sequence). The V segment lost 1 base and the J segment 1 base; nucleotides outside the gene matches: 7. CDR3 sequence (DNA): TGTGCCAGTAGTATAGCGGAAAGGGGGCGAAGCAATCAGCCCCAGCATTTT. Encoded protein: CASSIAERGRSNQPQHF.

This sequence joins TRBV19 and TRBJ2-1; 8 bases map to TRBD1. After removal of 5 bases from V and 8 bases from J, the junction contained 11 bases not matched to a gene. The CDR3 is 15 amino acids. Germline loops: CDR1 LNHDA, CDR2 SQIVND (reference sequence). The CDR3 DNA sequence: TGTGCCAGTAGTTCCCGAGCAGGGGGCTTGGATGAGCAGTTCTTC. Its translation is CASSSRAGGLDEQFF.

This chain uses TRBV3-1 (or the pseudogene TRBV3-2) with TRBJ2-7; the D is unclear. V lost 0 bases and J lost 0, with 9 bases in between. Per germline, CDR1 LGHDT and CDR2 YNNKEL (reference sequence). The CDR3 has 15 residues. CDR3 amino acids: CASSQDSRSSYEQYF. The CDR3, as DNA: TGTGCCAGCAGCCAAGACTCCCGGAGCTCCTACGAGCAGTACTTC.

V usage is TRBV28 and J usage is TRBJ2-7, with D maybe TRBD1 (7 bases). Germline lookup yields CDR1 MDHEN and CDR2 SYDVKM. Trimming cost V 8 bases and J 0 bases, with 11 bases left between them. This CDR3 has 13 amino acids. The CDR3 DNA reads TGTGCCAGCGGGCAGGGGGGCTCCTACGAGCAGTACTTC. It translates to CASGQGGSYEQYF.

The gene calls are TRBV6-5 and TRBJ1-1, with TRBD1 matching 8 bases. The ends lost 5 bases at V and 6 bases at J; junction bases unmatched: 5. This CDR3 has 13 residues. Germline CDR1 and CDR2: MNHEY and SVGAGI. CDR3 DNA: TGTGCCAGCAGTCCTACAGGGGGACCTGAAGCTTTCTTT. It codes for CASSPTGGPEAFF.